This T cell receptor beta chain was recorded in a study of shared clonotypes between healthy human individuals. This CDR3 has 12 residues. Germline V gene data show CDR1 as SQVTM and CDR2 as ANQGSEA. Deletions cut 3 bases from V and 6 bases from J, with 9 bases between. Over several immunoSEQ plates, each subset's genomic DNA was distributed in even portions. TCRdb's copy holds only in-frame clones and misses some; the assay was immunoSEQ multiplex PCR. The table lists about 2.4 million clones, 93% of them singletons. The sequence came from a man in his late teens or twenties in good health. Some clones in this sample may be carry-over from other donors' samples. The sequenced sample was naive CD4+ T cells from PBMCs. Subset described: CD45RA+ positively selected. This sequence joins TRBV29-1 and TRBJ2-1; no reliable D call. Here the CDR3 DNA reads TGCAGCGTTGACCCGACGGGCAATGAGCAGTTCTTC. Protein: CSVDPTGNEQFF.